These T cell receptor beta chains were read from a single sample in a study of immune evolution from preneoplasia to lung adenocarcinoma. The table came from immunoSEQ multiplex PCR; TCRdb's copy has only in-frame clones and leaves some out. Found here are around 3,500 clones, more than 70% of them singletons; the top ten hold 4.5% to 6%. Sequencing was carried out using FFPE lung adenocarcinoma in situ tissue. These receptors originate from a person between 65 and 79 years old with lung adenocarcinoma. CDR3s include the opening cysteine and the closing phenylalanine or tryptophan. Each record gives: CDR3 DNA, CDR3 protein, clone size, D gene, J gene, V gene. D genes are given only for firm matches. Clone size is shown for a subset of rows, as once, few, many or a class of expanded clone.

CDR3 DNA: TGCGCCAGCATGGAGCAGTACTTC
CDR3 protein: CASMEQYF
clone size: once
D gene: -
J gene: TRBJ2-7
V gene: TRBV10-1

CDR3 DNA: TGTGCCAGCAGCCGGGGCAGAAAAGAGACCCAGTACTTC
CDR3 protein: CASSRGRKETQYF
clone size: -
D gene: -
J gene: TRBJ2-5
V gene: TRBV2

CDR3 DNA: TGTGCCAGCAGTTTACAACCGGGACAGGGGAGCAATCAGCCCCAGCATTTT
CDR3 protein: CASSLQPGQGSNQPQHF
clone size: -
D gene: TRBD1
J gene: TRBJ1-5
V gene: TRBV28

CDR3 DNA: TGTGCCAGCAGTGGAGCATACGAGCAGTACTTC
CDR3 protein: CASSGAYEQYF
clone size: -
D gene: -
J gene: TRBJ2-7
V gene: TRBV27

CDR3 DNA: TGTGCCTGGAGTAACGAAGTTTACAGGGACCCCGAAGCTTTCTTT
CDR3 protein: CAWSNEVYRDPEAFF
clone size: -
D gene: -
J gene: TRBJ1-1
V gene: TRBV30

CDR3 DNA: TGCGCCAGCAGCCAAGATTTGGGGTGGGACGAGCAGTACTTC
CDR3 protein: CASSQDLGWDEQYF
clone size: -
D gene: -
J gene: TRBJ2-7
V gene: TRBV4-1

CDR3 DNA: TGTGCCAGCAGTGAGAGCAATCAGCCCCAGCATTTT
CDR3 protein: CASSESNQPQHF
clone size: -
D gene: -
J gene: TRBJ1-5
V gene: TRBV2

CDR3 DNA: TGCGCCAGCAGTGGACACGCGAACACCGGGGAGCTGTTTTTT
CDR3 protein: CASSGHANTGELFF
clone size: -
D gene: -
J gene: TRBJ2-2
V gene: TRBV10-1

CDR3 DNA: TGTGCCTGGAACAGGGAATCCCCTCATGCTTTCTTT
CDR3 protein: CAWNRESPHAFF
clone size: -
D gene: -
J gene: TRBJ1-1
V gene: TRBV30

CDR3 DNA: TGTGCCAGCTCACCACGGGGGCGCGATGGCTACACCTTC
CDR3 protein: CASSPRGRDGYTF
clone size: -
D gene: -
J gene: TRBJ1-2
V gene: TRBV18

CDR3 DNA: TGTGCCAGCACCTCTATGAGCCGACAGAAACAATCAGATACGCAGTATTTT
CDR3 protein: CASTSMSRQKQSDTQYF
clone size: -
D gene: -
J gene: TRBJ2-3
V gene: TRBV7-9

CDR3 DNA: TGTGCCAGCAGCTTGGGGCAGACTTATCTTGGAAACACCATATATTTT
CDR3 protein: CASSLGQTYLGNTIYF
clone size: -
D gene: -
J gene: TRBJ1-3
V gene: TRBV5-6

CDR3 DNA: TGTGCCAGCAGCCAAACCCGCGGGAGCACCGGGGAGCTGTTTTTT
CDR3 protein: CASSQTRGSTGELFF
clone size: -
D gene: TRBD2
J gene: TRBJ2-2
V gene: TRBV14

CDR3 DNA: TGTGCCAGCAGCCCCAAGTATGAGCAGTTCTTC
CDR3 protein: CASSPKYEQFF
clone size: few
D gene: -
J gene: TRBJ2-1
V gene: TRBV7-9

CDR3 DNA: TGTGCCAGCAGCCGGGTGAACTATGGCTACACCTTC
CDR3 protein: CASSRVNYGYTF
clone size: -
D gene: -
J gene: TRBJ1-2
V gene: TRBV28

CDR3 DNA: TGTGCTAGTGGTTTAGGAGCGGGAGGGACTAGCACAGATACGCAGTATTTT
CDR3 protein: CASGLGAGGTSTDTQYF
clone size: -
D gene: TRBD2
J gene: TRBJ2-3
V gene: TRBV12-5

CDR3 DNA: TGTGCCAGCAGCTTGGTGGCAGGGAGTGTTGGCTACACCTTC
CDR3 protein: CASSLVAGSVGYTF
clone size: -
D gene: -
J gene: TRBJ1-2
V gene: TRBV5-6

CDR3 DNA: TGCGCCAGCAGCTTGACTAGCGGTCACTCCTACGAGCAGTACTTC
CDR3 protein: CASSLTSGHSYEQYF
clone size: -
D gene: TRBD2
J gene: TRBJ2-7
V gene: TRBV5-1

CDR3 DNA: TGTGCCAGCAGTTACTGGACAGGGGGTTCCCGGGAGCTGTTTTTT
CDR3 protein: CASSYWTGGSRELFF
clone size: -
D gene: TRBD1
J gene: TRBJ2-2
V gene: TRBV6-5

CDR3 DNA: TGTGCCAGCAGACGGGACAGGGGAGTCGGGGAGCTGTTTTTT
CDR3 protein: CASRRDRGVGELFF
clone size: -
D gene: TRBD1
J gene: TRBJ2-2
V gene: TRBV2

CDR3 DNA: TGTGCCAGCAGCGTCGACCTTTTCGGTGAGCAGTTCTTC
CDR3 protein: CASSVDLFGEQFF
clone size: -
D gene: -
J gene: TRBJ2-1
V gene: TRBV9

CDR3 DNA: TGCGCCAGCAGCCAAGTAGAGGGGGATACGCAGTATTTT
CDR3 protein: CASSQVEGDTQYF
clone size: few
D gene: -
J gene: TRBJ2-3
V gene: TRBV4-1

CDR3 DNA: TGTGCCAGCAGCTTAATAGCTGGTCTCGGTTACGAGCAGTACTTC
CDR3 protein: CASSLIAGLGYEQYF
clone size: -
D gene: -
J gene: TRBJ2-7
V gene: TRBV7-3

CDR3 DNA: TGTGCCAGCAGTTTATTACAGCAGAACACTGAAGCTTTCTTT
CDR3 protein: CASSLLQQNTEAFF
clone size: -
D gene: -
J gene: TRBJ1-1
V gene: TRBV28

CDR3 DNA: TGTGCCAGCAGTCCTCGGGACAGGATCGTCTACGAGCAGTACTTC
CDR3 protein: CASSPRDRIVYEQYF
clone size: few
D gene: TRBD1
J gene: TRBJ2-7
V gene: TRBV25-1

CDR3 DNA: TGTGCCTCCGCGCTGGGGGGAGGGTCTCTAGAGACCCAGTACTTC
CDR3 protein: CASALGGGSLETQYF
clone size: -
D gene: TRBD2
J gene: TRBJ2-5
V gene: TRBV5-4

CDR3 DNA: TGTGCAAGTCGCTCCGGAGGAAGGGAACCCCCAACTAATGAAAAACTGTTTTTT
CDR3 protein: CASRSGGREPPTNEKLFF
clone size: once
D gene: -
J gene: TRBJ1-4
V gene: TRBV12-2

CDR3 DNA: TGCGCCAGCAGTCACCCCGGACAGGGAGGGAACGAGCAGTACTTC
CDR3 protein: CASSHPGQGGNEQYF
clone size: -
D gene: -
J gene: TRBJ2-7
V gene: TRBV10-2